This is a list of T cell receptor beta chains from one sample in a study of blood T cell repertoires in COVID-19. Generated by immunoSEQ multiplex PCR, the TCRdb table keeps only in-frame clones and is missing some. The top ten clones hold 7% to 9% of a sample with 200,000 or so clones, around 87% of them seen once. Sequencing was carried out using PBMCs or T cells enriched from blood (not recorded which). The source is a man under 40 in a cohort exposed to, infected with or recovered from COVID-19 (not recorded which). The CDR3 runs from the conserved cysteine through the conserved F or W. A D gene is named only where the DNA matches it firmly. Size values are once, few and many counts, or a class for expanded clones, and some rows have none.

cdr3_nt: TGTGCCAGCAGCAAATCAGCGGGAGAAGAGACCCAGTACTTC
cdr3_aa: CASSKSAGEETQYF
j_call: TRBJ2-5
clone_size: .
v_call: TRBV9
d_call: TRBD2

cdr3_nt: TGCGCCAGCAGCCCGGTTGGCGGGTTTGAAAAACTGTTTTTT
cdr3_aa: CASSPVGGFEKLFF
j_call: TRBJ1-4
clone_size: few
v_call: TRBV5-1
d_call: .

cdr3_nt: TGTGCCAGCAGTTACGGCGGACAGGGCTCACCCCTCCACTTT
cdr3_aa: CASSYGGQGSPLHF
j_call: TRBJ1-6
clone_size: once
v_call: TRBV6-2/TRBV6-3
d_call: TRBD1

cdr3_nt: TGTGCCAGCAGCTCCCAACAGGGGGCCGAGACCCAGTACTTC
cdr3_aa: CASSSQQGAETQYF
j_call: TRBJ2-5
clone_size: .
v_call: TRBV7-2
d_call: TRBD1

cdr3_nt: TGTGCCTGGAGGCCTTCTCGACGATTGGGCCCTAACTATGGCTACACCTTC
cdr3_aa: CAWRPSRRLGPNYGYTF
j_call: TRBJ1-2
clone_size: .
v_call: TRBV30
d_call: .

cdr3_nt: TGTGCCAGCAGTCTCTTAGCGGGAGCTCGCGAGCAGTACTTC
cdr3_aa: CASSLLAGAREQYF
j_call: TRBJ2-7
clone_size: .
v_call: TRBV6-5
d_call: TRBD2

cdr3_nt: TGTGCCAGCAGCTTGGATCCGGGAATCAACACTGAAGCTTTCTTT
cdr3_aa: CASSLDPGINTEAFF
j_call: TRBJ1-1
clone_size: .
v_call: TRBV5-4
d_call: .

cdr3_nt: TGTGCCAGCAGGGACAAGTACACCGGGGAGCTGTTTTTT
cdr3_aa: CASRDKYTGELFF
j_call: TRBJ2-2
clone_size: .
v_call: TRBV6-5
d_call: .

cdr3_nt: TGTGCCACCAGCAGAGATCGACTAGCAGAGACCCAGTACTTC
cdr3_aa: CATSRDRLAETQYF
j_call: TRBJ2-5
clone_size: once
v_call: TRBV15
d_call: TRBD2

cdr3_nt: TGTGCCAGCAGTTTATGGACAGCCTCCTACGAGCAGTACTTC
cdr3_aa: CASSLWTASYEQYF
j_call: TRBJ2-7
clone_size: few
v_call: TRBV28
d_call: .

cdr3_nt: TGTGCCAGCAGCCTCTGGACAGGGCAAGAATACGAGCAGTACTTC
cdr3_aa: CASSLWTGQEYEQYF
j_call: TRBJ2-7
clone_size: .
v_call: TRBV4-2
d_call: TRBD1

cdr3_nt: TGTGCCAGCAGTTATCGGACTAGCGGAGAGCAGGTTGTGGATGAGCAGTTCTTC
cdr3_aa: CASSYRTSGEQVVDEQFF
j_call: TRBJ2-1
clone_size: once
v_call: TRBV28
d_call: TRBD2

cdr3_nt: TGTGCCAGTACCCTGCTAACAGGGGGCGCAAACAATGAGCAGTTCTTC
cdr3_aa: CASTLLTGGANNEQFF
j_call: TRBJ2-1
clone_size: .
v_call: TRBV19
d_call: TRBD1

cdr3_nt: TGTGCCAGTGCCCTGGGACAGCATAATTCACCCCTCCACTTT
cdr3_aa: CASALGQHNSPLHF
j_call: TRBJ1-6
clone_size: .
v_call: TRBV9
d_call: TRBD1

cdr3_nt: TGTGCCAGCAGCAAAGTTACTCGTACTAGCACAGATACGCAGTATTTT
cdr3_aa: CASSKVTRTSTDTQYF
j_call: TRBJ2-3
clone_size: .
v_call: TRBV21-1
d_call: .

cdr3_nt: TGTGCCAGCAGCCGTGGGTCACCGGGTGATTCACCCCTCCACTTT
cdr3_aa: CASSRGSPGDSPLHF
j_call: TRBJ1-6
clone_size: .
v_call: TRBV7-9
d_call: .

cdr3_nt: TGTGCCAGCAGTTACTATGGACAGGCTTTCAATTCACCCCTCCACTTT
cdr3_aa: CASSYYGQAFNSPLHF
j_call: TRBJ1-6
clone_size: .
v_call: TRBV6-6
d_call: TRBD1

cdr3_nt: TGTGCCAGCAGGGTACTAGCGTCCCATGAGCAGTTCTTC
cdr3_aa: CASRVLASHEQFF
j_call: TRBJ2-1
clone_size: once
v_call: TRBV27
d_call: TRBD2

cdr3_nt: TGTGCCAGCAGTTTATTGGGGGCCCGAAATCAGCCCCAGCATTTT
cdr3_aa: CASSLLGARNQPQHF
j_call: TRBJ1-5
clone_size: .
v_call: TRBV28
d_call: .

cdr3_nt: TGTGCCAGCAGCCCGGTTCAGGGAGGACCTCAGCCCCAGCATTTT
cdr3_aa: CASSPVQGGPQPQHF
j_call: TRBJ1-5
clone_size: .
v_call: TRBV7-9
d_call: .

cdr3_nt: TGTGCCAGCAGCGGGGGACTAGCGGGAGCCAAGTTAGAGACCCAGTACTTC
cdr3_aa: CASSGGLAGAKLETQYF
j_call: TRBJ2-5
clone_size: .
v_call: TRBV5-6
d_call: TRBD2

cdr3_nt: TGTGCCAGCAGTCCCCCCGGACAGGTTCTCTACAATGAGCAGTTCTTC
cdr3_aa: CASSPPGQVLYNEQFF
j_call: TRBJ2-1
clone_size: .
v_call: TRBV28
d_call: TRBD1

cdr3_nt: TGCGCCAGCAGCCCAGAAAGCGCCTCCTACAATGAGCAGTTCTTC
cdr3_aa: CASSPESASYNEQFF
j_call: TRBJ2-1
clone_size: .
v_call: TRBV5-1
d_call: .

cdr3_nt: TGTGCCAGCAGCGTAGGAGTGGAGGGGGCGCCTGGGGCCAACGTCCTGACTTTC
cdr3_aa: CASSVGVEGAPGANVLTF
j_call: TRBJ2-6
clone_size: once
v_call: TRBV9
d_call: .

cdr3_nt: TGTGCCAGCAGCGCCGCCGGGACAGGGGGCGGGACGCAGTATTTT
cdr3_aa: CASSAAGTGGGTQYF
j_call: TRBJ2-3
clone_size: .
v_call: TRBV7-3
d_call: TRBD1

cdr3_nt: TGTGCCAGCAGTGGGAGCAGCTACACCGGGGAGCTGTTTTTT
cdr3_aa: CASSGSSYTGELFF
j_call: TRBJ2-2
clone_size: once
v_call: TRBV6-4
d_call: .

cdr3_nt: TGTGCCAGCTCACCGGGCAAACAAGAGACCCAGTACTTC
cdr3_aa: CASSPGKQETQYF
j_call: TRBJ2-5
clone_size: .
v_call: TRBV18
d_call: .

cdr3_nt: TGTGCAAGTCGCTTAACCCGGACTAGCGGGAGTCTTAGTGAGCAGTTCTTC
cdr3_aa: CASRLTRTSGSLSEQFF
j_call: TRBJ2-1
clone_size: .
v_call: TRBV12-2
d_call: .

cdr3_nt: TGTGCCAGCAGATGGAGTGTAATGAACACTGAAGCTTTCTTT
cdr3_aa: CASRWSVMNTEAFF
j_call: TRBJ1-1
clone_size: .
v_call: TRBV2
d_call: .

cdr3_nt: TGTGCCACCAGAAAGGGGGCGCGGGAAGAGCAGTACTTC
cdr3_aa: CATRKGAREEQYF
j_call: TRBJ2-7
clone_size: .
v_call: TRBV24-1
d_call: .

cdr3_nt: TGTGCCAGCCGTAGGAACGGGGTGGGCACAGATACGCAGTATTTT
cdr3_aa: CASRRNGVGTDTQYF
j_call: TRBJ2-3
clone_size: .
v_call: TRBV5-6
d_call: .

cdr3_nt: TGCGCCAGCAGCTTGGCCGCCCCCCCAGGGGCTTGGGGGGAGACCCAGTACTTC
cdr3_aa: CASSLAAPPGAWGETQYF
j_call: TRBJ2-5
clone_size: .
v_call: TRBV5-1
d_call: .

cdr3_nt: TGTGCCAGCAGCTTTGCAGGGGTTACTGAAGCTTTCTTT
cdr3_aa: CASSFAGVTEAFF
j_call: TRBJ1-1
clone_size: .
v_call: TRBV7-8
d_call: .

cdr3_nt: TGTGCCAGCAGTTTAGCGGGAGGGGGCACCGGGGAGCTGTTTTTT
cdr3_aa: CASSLAGGGTGELFF
j_call: TRBJ2-2
clone_size: few
v_call: TRBV7-6
d_call: TRBD2

cdr3_nt: TGTGCTAGTGCTTGGCGGGAGAACAACAATGAGCAGTTCTTC
cdr3_aa: CASAWRENNNEQFF
j_call: TRBJ2-1
clone_size: many
v_call: TRBV12-5
d_call: TRBD2

cdr3_nt: TGTGCCAGCAGCTTGGAATTAGGCGGTGAAAAACTGTTTTTT
cdr3_aa: CASSLELGGEKLFF
j_call: TRBJ1-4
clone_size: .
v_call: TRBV5-4
d_call: .

cdr3_nt: TGTGCCAGCAGCTCGACAGTAAGCTCCTACAATGAGCAGTTCTTC
cdr3_aa: CASSSTVSSYNEQFF
j_call: TRBJ2-1
clone_size: .
v_call: TRBV14
d_call: .

cdr3_nt: TGTGCCAGCAGTGAGACAGGTCTTTATGGCTACACCTTC
cdr3_aa: CASSETGLYGYTF
j_call: TRBJ1-2
clone_size: .
v_call: TRBV28
d_call: .

cdr3_nt: TGTGCCAGCAGTTCTTATTACGAGCAGTACTTC
cdr3_aa: CASSSYYEQYF
j_call: TRBJ2-7
clone_size: .
v_call: TRBV28
d_call: .

cdr3_nt: TGTGCCAGCTCACCAGAAAGCGGGTCGAATTTTATGAACACTGAAGCTTTCTTT
cdr3_aa: CASSPESGSNFMNTEAFF
j_call: TRBJ1-1
clone_size: .
v_call: TRBV18
d_call: .

cdr3_nt: TGTGCCAGCAGTTACCTTCTAGCCAACAATGAGCAGTTCTTC
cdr3_aa: CASSYLLANNEQFF
j_call: TRBJ2-1
clone_size: .
v_call: TRBV6-2/TRBV6-3
d_call: .

cdr3_nt: TGTGCCACCAGTGATTCCCGACTGGAGGCTAACTATGGCTACACCTTC
cdr3_aa: CATSDSRLEANYGYTF
j_call: TRBJ1-2
clone_size: .
v_call: TRBV24-1
d_call: .

cdr3_nt: TGTGCCAGCAGTTTCCTCCGGGAAAGGGTCCAGTACTTC
cdr3_aa: CASSFLRERVQYF
j_call: TRBJ2-5
clone_size: once
v_call: TRBV28
d_call: .

cdr3_nt: TGTGCCAGCTCACCACCAGGGTCGCTAGCGGGAGATTATGAGCAGTTCTTC
cdr3_aa: CASSPPGSLAGDYEQFF
j_call: TRBJ2-1
clone_size: .
v_call: TRBV18
d_call: TRBD2

cdr3_nt: TGTGCCAGCAGTTTAAGGATCCTACAGTTCGACGAGCAGTACTTC
cdr3_aa: CASSLRILQFDEQYF
j_call: TRBJ2-7
clone_size: .
v_call: TRBV28
d_call: .

cdr3_nt: TGCAGCGTTCCCCGGACAGGGGTCACCGGGGAGCTGTTTTTT
cdr3_aa: CSVPRTGVTGELFF
j_call: TRBJ2-2
clone_size: .
v_call: TRBV29-1
d_call: TRBD1

cdr3_nt: TGTGCCAGCAGGTCAGGATTTCTTAATGAAAAACTGTTTTTT
cdr3_aa: CASRSGFLNEKLFF
j_call: TRBJ1-4
clone_size: .
v_call: TRBV11-2
d_call: .

cdr3_nt: TGTGCCAGCAGTTTATCGAGAAACTACTACAATGAGCAGTTCTTC
cdr3_aa: CASSLSRNYYNEQFF
j_call: TRBJ2-1
clone_size: .
v_call: TRBV28
d_call: .